This T cell receptor (beta chain) was sequenced in a study of T-cell reconstitution after alpha-beta-depleted transplantation in children. Preparation of the TCRbeta library involved a method that used unique molecular identifiers. MiXCR, run by TCRdb on the PCR reads, gives a single entry per CDR3 protein. The repertoire holds roughly 500,000 distinct CDR3 sequences, with about 12% as singletons. J gave up 5 bases and V 0 bases, and 6 bases lay outside the gene matches. Germline loops: CDR1 MGHRA, CDR2 YSYEKL. The length of the CDR3 is 17 residues. This clonotype has only a few counts. The sequence came from a human donor who donated a stem cell graft to a child with combined immunodeficiency. This specimen was PBMCs from the stem cell graft donor, taken from the stem cell graft. The V and J genes are TRBV4-1 and TRBJ2-1; TRBD2 aligns across 11 bases. CDR3 in amino acids: CASSQELGTSGNNEQFF. Here the CDR3 DNA reads TGCGCCAGCAGCCAAGAATTGGGGACTAGCGGTAACAATGAGCAGTTCTTC.